A selection of T cell receptor beta chains follows, all from one sample in a study of blood T cell repertoires in COVID-19. TCRdb keeps only in-frame clones here, not all; method: immunoSEQ multiplex PCR. The sample yields about 190,000 clones, less than 85% seen once. The sequencing input was peripheral blood. The receptors were gathered from a woman between 45 and 60 years old with acute or convalescent COVID-19. Each CDR3 is given with its conserved first and last residue. A D gene is named only where the DNA matches it firmly. Size values are once, few and many counts, or a class for expanded clones, and some rows have none.

clone_size	j_call	v_call	d_call	cdr3_nt	cdr3_aa
-	TRBJ1-6	TRBV11-2	-	TGTGCCAGCAGCCTCCCCGGGGGGGGAAAGGATTCACCCCTCCACTTT	CASSLPGGGKDSPLHF
-	TRBJ2-7	TRBV3-1/TRBV3-2	-	TGTGCCAGCAGCCTCTTTCCTACGGTGACCTACGAGCAGTACTTC	CASSLFPTVTYEQYF
few	TRBJ2-1	TRBV18	TRBD2	TGTGCCAGCTCACCACCGGCTAGCGGGAATAATGAGCAGTTCTTC	CASSPPASGNNEQFF
few	TRBJ1-2	TRBV10-2	-	TGCGCCAGCAGTGAGTCGAATGGACGGTCAGGGTCTAACTATGGCTACACCTTC	CASSESNGRSGSNYGYTF
once	TRBJ1-3	TRBV30	-	TGTGCCTGGACAGCGGGAGCTGGAAACACCATATATTTT	CAWTAGAGNTIYF
-	TRBJ2-3	TRBV7-9	-	TGTGCCAGCAGCTTAGATGCGGCAGTCCACACAGATACGCAGTATTTT	CASSLDAAVHTDTQYF
-	TRBJ1-2	TRBV29-1	-	TGCAGCGTTGGAGGAGGGAACAACTATGGCTACACCTTC	CSVGGGNNYGYTF
-	TRBJ1-2	TRBV23-1	-	TGCGCCAGCAGTCAAGAGACAGGTATAGACTATGGCTACACCTTC	CASSQETGIDYGYTF
-	TRBJ2-7	TRBV11-2	-	TGTGCCAGCAGCTTCCGGACAGTCGAGCAGTACTTC	CASSFRTVEQYF
-	TRBJ2-1	TRBV10-3	TRBD2	TGTGCCATTGGGACTAGCCTCCACAATGAGCAGTTCTTC	CAIGTSLHNEQFF
-	TRBJ2-3	TRBV9	-	TGTGCCAGCAGCGAGCCCTCCCTAGGCGGCCACGATACGCAGTATTTT	CASSEPSLGGHDTQYF